Shown below are 13 T cell receptor beta chains from a single sample sequenced in a study of blood T cells in healthy people across ages. A second PCR of roughly 6 to 12 cycles used a sample-barcoded 5' primer and a J-beta primer mix. Via MiXCR, TCRdb re-called the 5' RACE reads, giving one row per CDR3 protein. This sample has about 1.6 million distinct CDR3 sequences, with around 35% found just once. Material for sequencing was blood. Every receptor here comes from a woman in her twenties or thirties in good health.

In this sample, this clonotype turned up a few times. V gene TRBV6-1 combines with J gene TRBJ1-2, with D unclear. Germline CDR1 is MNHNS and CDR2 is SASEGT. The CDR3 totals 11 residues. Deletions cut 3 bases from V and 5 bases from J, with 4 bases between. The CDR3 nucleotides read TGTGCCAGCAGTGAGGCTTATGGCTACACCTTC. Translated: CASSEAYGYTF.

The chain uses TRBV21-1 and TRBJ2-7; TRBD1, the table's D call, was not compared with the DNA. TRBV21-1 is deemed a pseudogene. The CDR3 spans 14 residues. The CDR3 DNA follows: TGTGCCAGCAGCGAGGGGCGGTATCTACGGAAGCAGTACTTC. Amino acids: CASSEGRYLRKQYF.

This chain links TRBV4-2 with TRBJ2-1, with D possibly matching TRBD2 (6 bases). The J call may be in error: the DNA end matches TRBJ2-7 better. This CDR3 contains 18 residues. Germline V lookup: CDR1 LGHNA, CDR2 YNFKEQ. This CDR3 reads CASSPNLLAEGMWNEQYF. The CDR3 coding sequence is TGTGCCAGCAGCCCCAATCTGTTAGCGGAAGGTATGTGGAATGAGCAGTACTTC.

The rearrangement links TRBV7-2 to TRBJ2-7; TRBD2 is a possible D gene (5 bases). CDR1 is SGHTA, CDR2 FQGNSA, per germline. CDR3 length: 15 residues. The V end lost 1 base, the J end lost 2 bases, and 12 bases lay between the germline ends. CDR3 sequence (DNA): TGTGCCAGCAGCTTAGATGAGCGGCTGGCCTACGAGCAGTACTTC. It yields the protein CASSLDERLAYEQYF.

About this clonotype: At one of its ends the junction is not consistent with the germline gene, which may arise from a read error. This chain joins TRBV7-9 and TRBJ2-1; 7 nucleotides line up with TRBD1. The germline V gene encodes CDR1 SEHNR and CDR2 FQNEAQ (reference sequence). This CDR3 region has 15 residues. CDR3 in DNA: TGTACCAGCAGCTTAGACGTCTCAGGGGGTCATGAGCAGTTCTTC. Its translation is CTSSLDVSGGHEQFF.

This chain connects TRBV20-1 to TRBJ2-4; D may correspond to TRBD1 or TRBD2 (5 bases each). This CDR3 comprises 20 residues. Germline CDR1 DFQATT, CDR2 SNEGSKA (reference sequence). Trimming left V 0 bases short and J 0 bases short, with 24 bases between. CDR3 nucleotides: TGCAGTGCTAGAGAAGTTATTCGTCGGGGCTCCCCTGTAGCCAAAAACATTCAGTACTTC. As protein: CSAREVIRRGSPVAKNIQYF.

The chain carries TRBV6-5 and TRBJ2-7, with 11 nucleotides matching TRBD1. The J call may be wrong; the DNA end is better matched by TRBJ2-5. CDR1 MNHEY and CDR2 SVGAGI come from the germline V gene. The CDR3 has 17 residues. The CDR3 DNA sequence: TGTGCCAGCAGCTACACCGGACAGGGGGCGTGGTGGGAGACCCAGTACTTC. This sequence encodes CASSYTGQGAWWETQYF.

The chain recombines TRBV6-4 with TRBJ2-7; TRBD1 aligns across 9 bases. This CDR3 is 19 amino acids long. V shed 8 bases, J shed 2 bases, and the junction held 22 bases outside the gene matches. Germline V gene lookup returns CDR1 MRHNA and CDR2 SNTAGT. CDR3 sequence: CASQGHSGQGFLNTYEQYF. The CDR3 nucleotides are TGTGCCAGCCAGGGGCATTCGGGACAGGGCTTTTTAAATACCTACGAGCAGTACTTC.

V gene TRBV2 combines with J gene TRBJ1-2; perhaps TRBD1 as D (5 bases). Germline V gives CDR1 SNHLY, CDR2 FYNNEI. There are 14 residues in the CDR3. V was clipped by 7 bases and J by 0 bases, with 12 bases between them. The CDR3 region has the DNA TGTGCCAGCAAGAAGACAGAGACTAACTATGGCTACACCTTC. Encoded protein: CASKKTETNYGYTF.

At least ten counts were recorded for this clonotype. The rearrangement joins TRBV30 to TRBJ1-2; no clear D gene. CDR1 and CDR2 (germline): GTSNPN, SVGIG (reference sequence). Trimming pared 6 bases from V and 5 bases from J, leaving 10 bases between. This CDR3 comprises 11 residues. For the CDR3, the DNA is TGTGCCTGCCGTCGGGGTTATGGCTACACCTTC. Translating it yields CACRRGYGYTF. Using reference TRBV30 and TRBJ1-2 for the parts outside the CDR3, the full variable domain is SQTIHQWPATLVQPVGSPLSLECTVEGTSNPNLYWYRQAAGRGLQLLFYSVGIGQISSEVPQNLSASRPQDRQFILSSKKLLLSDSGFYLCACRRGYGYTFGSGTRLTVV.

This rearrangement joins TRBV12-3 or TRBV12-4 to TRBJ2-1; D unresolved. Trimming pared 1 base from V and 6 bases from J, leaving 19 bases between. The CDR3 contains 17 residues. The CDR3 bases are TGTGCCAGCAGTTTAGTTGGAACACTAAAAAGGCTCAATGAGCAGTTCTTC. This gives the protein CASSLVGTLKRLNEQFF.

A few counts support this clonotype. V usage is TRBV6-1 and J usage is TRBJ2-5, with 7 bases that match TRBD2. Germline V gene lookup returns CDR1 MNHNS and CDR2 SASEGT. The CDR3 length is 16 residues. Trimming cost V 2 bases and J 0 bases; bases outside gene matches: 6. CDR3 amino acids: CASSEWGRGNQETQYF. DNA for the CDR3: TGTGCCAGCAGTGAATGGGGGAGGGGAAACCAAGAGACCCAGTACTTC.

This clonotype was counted between two and nine times. J is TRBJ2-3 and V is TRBV20-1, with D perhaps TRBD2 (7 bases). Trimming took off 1 base at V and 5 bases at J, with 19 bases between the two ends. Germline loops: CDR1 DFQATT, CDR2 SNEGSKA (reference sequence). The CDR3 loop spans 16 amino acids. The CDR3 DNA is TGCAGTGCTAGAGTCCCATTTGGCGGGGGCAGAGATACGCAGTATTTT. This encodes CSARVPFGGGRDTQYF.